The rows below give T cell receptor beta chains drawn from one sample of a study of blood T cell repertoires in COVID-19. TCRdb's copy holds only in-frame clones and misses some; the assay was immunoSEQ multiplex PCR. The data hold about 220,000 clones, with around four fifths observed a single time. Sequencing used peripheral blood. Every receptor here comes from a woman aged 70-85 years with COVID-19, enrolled during active disease. The CDR3 runs from the conserved cysteine through the conserved F or W. Each record gives: J gene, clone size, V gene, D gene, CDR3 protein, CDR3 DNA. A D gene is named only where the DNA matches it firmly. The size of a clone is reported for some rows only, either as once, few or many, or as a class for expanded clones.

TRBJ2-7,.,TRBV19,.,CASSPGVYEQYF,TGTGCCAGTAGTCCCGGGGTCTACGAGCAGTACTTC
TRBJ1-5,.,TRBV20-1,.,CSASGAGLRFNQPQHF,TGCAGTGCTAGTGGAGCGGGGTTACGCTTCAATCAGCCCCAGCATTTT
TRBJ2-7,.,TRBV6-5,TRBD1,CASSQNRGWYF,TGTGCCAGCAGTCAAAACAGGGGTTGGTACTTC
TRBJ2-4,once,TRBV24-1,TRBD2,CATSRGREGIQYF,TGTGCCACCAGTAGGGGGCGGGAGGGCATTCAGTACTTC
TRBJ2-3,.,TRBV19,.,CASRSSGTDTQYF,TGTGCCAGTCGTTCGTCCGGGACAGATACGCAGTATTTT
TRBJ1-1,few,TRBV28,.,CASQIGRGVEAFF,TGTGCCAGCCAAATAGGGCGGGGGGTTGAAGCTTTCTTT
TRBJ2-3,.,TRBV28,.,CASSDSDTQYF,TGTGCCAGCAGTGACTCAGATACGCAGTATTTT
TRBJ1-1,.,TRBV5-1,.,CASSIGAEAFF,TGCGCCAGCTCCATCGGGGCTGAAGCTTTCTTT
TRBJ1-5,.,TRBV7-8,TRBD1,CASSLAMTGDQPQHF,TGTGCCAGCAGCTTAGCGATGACAGGGGATCAGCCCCAGCATTTT
TRBJ2-7,few,TRBV29-1,.,CSVRTSYEQYF,TGCAGCGTCCGTACCAGTTACGAGCAGTACTTC
TRBJ2-1,once,TRBV5-1,.,CASSSAGTVNEQFF,TGCGCCAGCAGTTCCGCGGGGACGGTTAATGAGCAGTTCTTC
TRBJ2-5,.,TRBV7-2,TRBD2,CASSLFPRGGETQYF,TGTGCCAGCAGCTTATTCCCGCGGGGAGGGGAGACCCAGTACTTC
TRBJ1-3,.,TRBV28,.,CASNPQGSGNTIYF,TGTGCCAGCAACCCCCAGGGGAGTGGAAACACCATATATTTT
TRBJ2-5,.,TRBV2,.,CASKSYPQETQYF,TGTGCCAGCAAGTCCTATCCGCAAGAGACCCAGTACTTC
TRBJ1-4,.,TRBV6-5,.,CASSTPGLLPKLFF,TGTGCCAGCAGTACTCCGGGACTTCTTCCAAAACTGTTTTTT
TRBJ1-2,few,TRBV5-1,.,CASTRDRQEYGYTF,TGCGCCAGCACCCGAGACAGGCAAGAATATGGCTACACCTTC
TRBJ1-1,.,TRBV27,TRBD1,CASSFGTGDVRTEAFF,TGTGCCAGCAGTTTCGGGACAGGCGACGTCAGGACTGAAGCTTTCTTT
TRBJ1-4,.,TRBV11-2,.,CASSQQGWSNEKLFF,TGTGCCAGCAGTCAACAGGGTTGGTCTAATGAAAAACTGTTTTTT
TRBJ2-3,.,TRBV9,TRBD1,CASSVTGGSTDTQYF,TGTGCCAGCAGCGTAACAGGGGGATCCACAGATACGCAGTATTTT
TRBJ2-6,.,TRBV4-1,.,CASSQVRTAGLNGANVLTF,TGCGCCAGCAGCCAAGTCCGTACGGCAGGGCTAAATGGGGCCAACGTCCTGACTTTC
TRBJ1-3,.,TRBV27,.,CASSQSGTRNTIYF,TGTGCCAGCAGTCAAAGCGGGACTCGGAACACCATATATTTT
TRBJ1-1,few,TRBV28,.,CASSLTDRNTEAFF,TGTGCCAGCAGTTTAACGGACAGGAACACTGAAGCTTTCTTT
TRBJ2-7,.,TRBV4-2,.,CASSQTDDRQYEQYF,TGTGCCAGCAGCCAAACCGACGACAGGCAATACGAGCAGTACTTC
TRBJ2-1,.,TRBV14,TRBD2,CASSSSGRAWNEQFF,TGTGCCAGCAGCTCTAGCGGGAGGGCATGGAATGAGCAGTTCTTC
TRBJ2-1,few,TRBV6-5,TRBD2,CASSSGLAGPNEQFF,TGTGCCAGCAGTTCTGGACTAGCGGGACCCAATGAGCAGTTCTTC
TRBJ2-2,.,TRBV19,TRBD2,CASSIDAPGLAGGPGELFF,TGTGCCAGTAGTATAGACGCCCCGGGACTAGCGGGAGGACCCGGGGAGCTGTTTTTT
TRBJ1-2,.,TRBV5-4,.,CASSRRGGAGDYTF,TGTGCCAGCAGCCGCCGTGGGGGGGCAGGGGACTACACCTTC
TRBJ1-1,.,TRBV29-1,TRBD1,CSVARQGMNTEAFF,TGCAGCGTTGCGCGACAGGGTATGAACACTGAAGCTTTCTTT
TRBJ2-1,.,TRBV9,TRBD1,CASSLQGWEQFF,TGTGCCAGCAGCTTACAGGGGTGGGAGCAGTTCTTC
TRBJ1-3,.,TRBV3-1/TRBV3-2,.,CASSAGLTIYF,TGTGCCAGCAGTGCAGGGTTAACCATATATTTT
TRBJ2-7,.,TRBV5-8,.,CASRPYAERTYEQYF,TGTGCCAGCAGGCCCTATGCGGAACGAACCTACGAGCAGTACTTC
TRBJ1-2,.,TRBV7-9,.,CASSLAGGGPQGGYTF,TGTGCCAGCAGCTTAGCTGGCGGGGGCCCTCAAGGTGGCTACACCTTC
TRBJ2-1,.,TRBV5-1,TRBD2,CASSLLANTYNEQFF,TGCGCCAGCAGCTTACTAGCGAATACCTACAATGAGCAGTTCTTC
TRBJ2-1,.,TRBV24-1,TRBD2,CATSVGTSGINEQFF,TGTGCCACCAGTGTCGGGACTAGCGGGATCAATGAGCAGTTCTTC
TRBJ2-1,.,TRBV12-5,TRBD2,CASGFTAGLYNEQFF,TGTGCTAGTGGTTTCACAGCGGGACTTTACAATGAGCAGTTCTTC
TRBJ2-1,.,TRBV5-4,TRBD1,CASSLASLGGRGNEQFF,TGTGCCAGCAGCTTGGCTAGTTTAGGGGGCAGGGGAAATGAGCAGTTCTTC
TRBJ1-5,few,TRBV24-1,TRBD1,CATSRTGYNQPQHF,TGTGCCACCAGTAGGACAGGGTATAATCAGCCCCAGCATTTT
TRBJ1-2,.,TRBV6-5,TRBD1,CASIRQGYGYTF,TGTGCCAGCATTCGACAGGGCTATGGCTACACCTTC
TRBJ2-2,once,TRBV15,TRBD1,CATSRGDRGGTGELFF,TGTGCCACCAGCAGAGGGGACAGGGGAGGCACCGGGGAGCTGTTTTTT
TRBJ2-5,.,TRBV7-7,TRBD2,CASSLGGRAEETQYF,TGTGCCAGCAGCTTAGGCGGGAGGGCCGAGGAGACCCAGTACTTC
TRBJ2-7,.,TRBV15,TRBD2,CATSRDTGLAGGRHNEQYF,TGTGCCACCAGCAGAGATACGGGACTAGCGGGAGGTCGTCATAACGAGCAGTACTTC
TRBJ1-2,.,TRBV7-2,.,CASSKDNLHGYTF,TGTGCCAGCAGCAAGGACAATCTACATGGCTACACCTTC
TRBJ1-4,.,TRBV28,TRBD1,CASRTRDRALEKLFF,TGTGCCAGCAGAACCCGGGACAGGGCATTGGAGAAACTGTTTTTT
TRBJ1-2,.,TRBV12-5,TRBD1,CASGLVQGGSYGYTF,TGTGCTAGTGGTTTGGTACAGGGGGGCAGCTATGGCTACACCTTC
TRBJ2-2,.,TRBV7-3,.,CASTRRGTGELFF,TGTGCCAGCACCCGTCGGGGCACCGGGGAGCTGTTTTTT
TRBJ1-3,few,TRBV7-9,.,CASSLGAGTGNTIYF,TGTGCCAGCAGCTTAGGGGCAGGCACTGGAAACACCATATATTTT
TRBJ2-7,.,TRBV14,TRBD1,CASSPPGGYEQYF,TGTGCCAGCAGCCCCCCAGGGGGCTACGAGCAGTACTTC
TRBJ2-7,.,TRBV6-2/TRBV6-3,TRBD1,CASSRGQVKYEQYF,TGTGCCAGCAGTCGAGGACAGGTAAAGTACGAGCAGTACTTC
TRBJ1-5,.,TRBV11-1,.,CASSFRTPSNQPQHF,TGTGCCAGCAGCTTTAGGACACCAAGCAATCAGCCCCAGCATTTT
TRBJ1-5,.,TRBV5-1,.,CASSVGSNQPQHF,TGCGCCAGCAGTGTCGGTAGCAATCAGCCCCAGCATTTT